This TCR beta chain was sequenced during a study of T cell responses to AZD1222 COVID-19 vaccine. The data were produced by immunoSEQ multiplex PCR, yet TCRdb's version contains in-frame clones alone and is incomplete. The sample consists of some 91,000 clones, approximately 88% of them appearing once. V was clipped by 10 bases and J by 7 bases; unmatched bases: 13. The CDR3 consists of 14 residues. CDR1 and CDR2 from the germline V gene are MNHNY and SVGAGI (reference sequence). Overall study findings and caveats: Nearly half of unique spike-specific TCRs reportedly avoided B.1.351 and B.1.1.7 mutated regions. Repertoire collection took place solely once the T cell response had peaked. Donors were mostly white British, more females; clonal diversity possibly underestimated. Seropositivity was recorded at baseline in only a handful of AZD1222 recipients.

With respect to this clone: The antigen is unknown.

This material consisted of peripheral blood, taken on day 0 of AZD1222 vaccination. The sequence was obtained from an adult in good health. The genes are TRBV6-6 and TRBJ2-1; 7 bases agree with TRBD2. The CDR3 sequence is CATEGRTRRNEQFF. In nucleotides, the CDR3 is TGTGCCACCGAAGGGCGGACTAGGCGGAATGAGCAGTTCTTC.